The clone carrying this T cell receptor beta chain was picked up a small number of times. Authors of the study amplified TCR beta CDR3 regions from RNA transcripts. HTBI primers were the set used in a first-round RT-PCR of the TCR CDR3. TCRdb processed the multiplex PCR reads anew with MiXCR; each CDR3 protein has one entry. The sample lists about 520,000 distinct CDR3 sequences; around 21% were seen once. The entry originates in a study of T cells in Graves' hyperthyroidism and ophthalmopathy. This CDR3 region has 15 residues. V gave up 7 bases and J gave up 4 bases, with 19 bases separating them. Germline lookup yields CDR1 MDHEN and CDR2 SYDVKM.

The receptor comes from a young man with Graves' hyperthyroidism. Sequencing was performed on blood. The chain carries TRBV28 and TRBJ1-1, with D maybe TRBD1 (6 bases). CDR3: CASKQGTFSGTEAFF. The DNA for the CDR3 is TGTGCCAGCAAGCAGGGGACCTTTTCGGGCACTGAAGCTTTCTTT.